These 22 T cell receptor beta chains were all obtained from the same sample, sequenced in a study of blood T cell repertoires in COVID-19. Libraries were prepared by immunoSEQ multiplex PCR; TCRdb keeps only in-frame clonotypes and omits some of them. The table has 250,000 to 300,000 clones, 80% to 90% seen once; the top ten hold roughly 12%. The sample was peripheral blood. The source of these receptors is a young woman with COVID-19, enrolled during active disease.

The V gene is TRBV11-2, the J gene TRBJ1-1; D not resolved. This CDR3 region has 14 residues. The germline CDR1 and CDR2 sequences are SGHAT and FQNNGV. V was trimmed by 5 bases and J by 1 base, leaving 11 bases between them. The CDR3 loop is CASSPTSGNTEAFF. The CDR3, as DNA: TGTGCCAGCAGCCCTACTAGCGGGAACACTGAAGCTTTCTTT.

The V gene is TRBV5-1, the J gene TRBJ2-7, with D possibly being TRBD1 (6 bases). The CDR3 sequence is 14 residues long. V was clipped by 0 bases and J by 4 bases, with 11 bases between them. Germline V lookup: CDR1 SGHRS, CDR2 YFSETQ. This CDR3 reads CASSLVGQSYEQYF. The CDR3 coding sequence is TGCGCCAGCAGCTTGGTAGGACAGTCGTACGAGCAGTACTTC.

Only a few counts were recorded for this clone. CDR3: CASSLDRKGTSGSNEQFF. The CDR3 bases are TGTGCCAGCAGCTTAGACCGTAAAGGGACTAGCGGGAGCAATGAGCAGTTCTTC. V usage is TRBV7-9 and J usage is TRBJ2-1, with 14 positions matching TRBD2. Unmatched junction bases numbered 8, after V lost 1 base and J lost 6 bases. Germline V lookup: CDR1 SEHNR, CDR2 FQNEAQ (reference sequence). CDR3 length equals 18 residues.

Only one count was recorded for this clone. The chain is built from TRBV5-1 and TRBJ2-2, with 9 bases lining up with TRBD1. Germline trimming cut 2 bases from V and 2 bases from J; bases unmatched to any gene: 4. The CDR3 is 16 residues long. Germline CDR1 and CDR2: SGHRS and YFSETQ. The CDR3 DNA reads as TGCGCCAGCAGCTTACTTACAGGGGGCAACACCGGGGAGCTGTTTTTT. Amino acids: CASSLLTGGNTGELFF.

The chain recombines TRBV7-2 with TRBJ2-1; TRBD2 might be the D (7 bases). V was cut by 5 bases and J by 11 bases, with 19 bases left in between. Germline CDR1 reads SGHTA; CDR2 reads FQGNSA. CDR3 length equals 14 residues. For the CDR3, the DNA is TGTGCCAGCAGCATACTAGGGGGGGCCGGTCAGCAGTTCTTC. Its protein product is CASSILGGAGQQFF. Full variable domain (outside the CDR3, taken from reference TRBV7-2 and TRBJ2-1): GAGVSQSPSNKVTEKGKDVELRCDPISGHTALYWYRQSLGQGLEFLIYFQGNSAPDKSGLPSDRFSAERTGGSVSTLTIQRTQQEDSAVYLCASSILGGAGQQFFGPGTRLTVL.

The chain joins TRBV4-1 to TRBJ2-7, with D possibly matching TRBD1 (5 bases). CDR3 size: 15 residues. Germline CDR1 is MGHRA and CDR2 is YSYEKL. The ends were cut back, 3 bases at V and 0 bases at J, with 12 bases in the middle. CDR3 bases: TGCGCCAGCAGCCAGGAAGACAGCCCCTCCTACGAGCAGTACTTC. Translation: CASSQEDSPSYEQYF.

This chain joins TRBV29-1 and TRBJ2-7; perhaps TRBD1 as D (5 bases). V was clipped by 4 bases and J by 1 base, with 11 bases between them. The CDR3 totals 13 residues. The V gene's germline CDR1 is SQVTM and CDR2 ANQGSEA. In DNA form, the CDR3 reads TGCAGCGTTGTTACCAGGGTTTCCTACGAGCAGTACTTC. It encodes CSVVTRVSYEQYF.

V usage is TRBV7-9 and J usage is TRBJ2-7; tentative D call: TRBD2 (5 bases). The germline V gene encodes CDR1 SEHNR and CDR2 FQNEAQ (reference sequence). Trimming removed 6 bases from V and 3 bases from J, with 18 bases in between. This CDR3 comprises 15 residues. Here the CDR3 reads CASSPWAGGGYEQYF. CDR3 nucleotides: TGTGCCAGCAGTCCCTGGGCAGGCGGAGGCTACGAGCAGTACTTC.

V is TRBV6-5 and J is TRBJ1-2; a weak D match, TRBD1 (5 bases). The CDR3 totals 16 residues. Germline loops: CDR1 MNHEY, CDR2 SVGAGI. Between the trimmed V and J ends, which lost 2 bases and 4 bases, there was a span of 17 bases. The CDR3 DNA reads as TGTGCCAGCAGTTACCTCCCCCCGGGGGGGTCCTATGGCTACACCTTC. The encoded protein is CASSYLPPGGSYGYTF.

The chain is built from TRBV13 and TRBJ2-1; D might be TRBD2 (7 bases). The V and J ends lost 1 base and 6 bases respectively, with 13 bases between them. The CDR3 runs to 15 residues. The germline V gene encodes CDR1 PRHDT and CDR2 FYEKMQ (reference sequence). The CDR3 reads CASSLVPGGPNEQFF. The CDR3 DNA follows: TGTGCCAGCAGCTTAGTGCCGGGGGGCCCCAATGAGCAGTTCTTC.

A word on this clone: The sample contains more than one DNA sequence encoding this CDR3. DNA of the CDR3: TGTGCCAGCAGCCAGGGCCGCTCCTACGAGCAGTACTTC. It yields the protein CASSQGRSYEQYF. J is TRBJ2-7 and V is TRBV3-1 (or the pseudogene TRBV3-2); D is unclear. Trimming took 3 bases from V and 0 from J, leaving 6 bases between them. Per germline, CDR1 LGHDT and CDR2 YNNKEL (reference sequence). The CDR3 covers 13 residues.

This chain joins TRBV6-6 and TRBJ1-1; D might be TRBD1 (6 bases). This CDR3 has 15 amino acids. Trimming shortened V by 0 bases and J by 5 bases, and 13 bases separated the two germline ends. The germline V gene has CDR1 MNHNY and CDR2 SVGAGI (reference sequence). The CDR3 region is CASSYSILGATEAFF. The DNA of the CDR3 is TGTGCCAGCAGTTACTCGATTTTGGGGGCGACTGAAGCTTTCTTT.

There are a few counts of this clone. The V call is TRBV4-2, the J call TRBJ1-2; TRBD1 is a possible D gene (5 bases). V lost 0 bases and J 6 bases, leaving 17 bases between the germline ends. CDR1 is LGHNA and CDR2 is YNFKEQ in the germline V gene. The CDR3 consists of 16 residues. The CDR3 protein is CASSQDTGHGFNGYTF. Written as DNA, the CDR3 is TGTGCCAGCAGCCAAGATACCGGACACGGTTTTAATGGCTACACCTTC.

This sequence joins TRBV7-9 and TRBJ1-3, with D uncertain. The CDR3 covers 14 residues. Per the germline V gene, CDR1 is SEHNR and CDR2 is FQNEAQ (reference sequence). The ends were cut back, 2 bases at V and 3 bases at J, with 8 bases in the middle. CDR3 loop: CASSLTQLGNTIYF. CDR3 bases: TGTGCCAGCAGCTTAACCCAACTTGGAAACACCATATATTTT.

The chain employs TRBV9 and TRBJ2-1, with 7 bases fitting TRBD1. The CDR3 covers 16 residues. V trimming: 3 bases; J trimming: 0 bases; junction bases outside the gene matches: 6. CDR1 is SGDLS and CDR2 is YYNGEE in the germline V gene. CDR3 sequence reads: CASSGPGQSSYNEQFF. The CDR3 DNA sequence: TGTGCCAGCAGCGGCCCGGGACAGAGCTCCTACAATGAGCAGTTCTTC.

The rearrangement joins TRBV9 to TRBJ1-5; 7 bases line up with TRBD1. The CDR3 is 14 residues long. V lost 5 bases to trimming and J lost 3 bases; unmatched junction nucleotides: 5. Germline V gene data show CDR1 as SGDLS and CDR2 as YYNGEE. The CDR3 DNA follows: TGTGCCAGCAGTAAGACAGGGTTCAATCAGCCCCAGCATTTT. As protein: CASSKTGFNQPQHF.

The chain combines TRBV4-1 with TRBJ2-5, with D unclear. Germline V gives CDR1 MGHRA, CDR2 YSYEKL. With 4 bases removed from V and 1 base from J, the gap between germline ends came to 16 bases. The CDR3 consists of 16 residues. CDR3 region: CASSPTMGRRQETQYF. DNA of the CDR3: TGCGCCAGCAGCCCAACGATGGGCAGGCGCCAAGAGACCCAGTACTTC.

The rearrangement links TRBV6-6 to TRBJ2-7; D unresolved. Trimming took off 2 bases at V and 6 bases at J, with 5 bases between the two ends. Germline lookup yields CDR1 MNHNY and CDR2 SVGAGI (reference sequence). The CDR3 length is 11 residues. CDR3 loop: CASSYGPEQYF. CDR3 nucleotides: TGTGCCAGCAGTTACGGCCCCGAGCAGTACTTC.

CDR3 DNA sequence: TGTGCCAGCAGCTTATACGCAGGGGGCAGAGAAAAACTGTTTTTT. Its translation: CASSLYAGGREKLFF. The rearrangement uses TRBV7-9 and TRBJ1-4, with 8 bases identical to TRBD1. This CDR3 has 15 residues. CDR1 and CDR2 from the germline V gene are SEHNR and FQNEAQ (reference sequence). V shed 2 bases and J 8 bases; nucleotides not matched to a gene: 7.

This clone was seen a single time. This sequence joins TRBV3-1 (or the pseudogene TRBV3-2) and TRBJ2-7, with D possibly matching TRBD1 (6 bases). The CDR3 extends over 14 amino acids. Germline-derived CDR1 and CDR2 are LGHDT and YNNKEL (reference sequence). V dropped 1 base and J dropped 5 bases, with 12 bases sitting between them. CDR3 sequence: CASSQVGAGDEQYF. The DNA for the CDR3 is TGTGCCAGCAGCCAAGTTGGAGCAGGGGACGAGCAGTACTTC.

The rearrangement joins TRBV10-3 to TRBJ2-7; TRBD1 agrees at 8 bases. This CDR3 contains 13 residues. Germline CDR1 is ENHRY and CDR2 is SYGVKD. The junction had 4 bases not matched to a gene; V was cut back by 5 bases and J by 4 bases. This CDR3 is CAISWDRRYEQYF. The CDR3, as DNA: TGTGCCATCAGTTGGGACAGGAGATACGAGCAGTACTTC.

This clone was recorded a few times. J is TRBJ2-7 and V is TRBV4-1, with 9 bases identical to TRBD1. V lost 2 bases to trimming and J lost 3 bases; unmatched junction nucleotides: 8. Looked up from germline, CDR1 is MGHRA and CDR2 is YSYEKL. The CDR3 is 16 amino acids. CDR3 region: CASSQQNRGLHYEQYF. CDR3 in DNA: TGCGCCAGCAGCCAACAGAACAGGGGGCTACACTACGAGCAGTACTTC.